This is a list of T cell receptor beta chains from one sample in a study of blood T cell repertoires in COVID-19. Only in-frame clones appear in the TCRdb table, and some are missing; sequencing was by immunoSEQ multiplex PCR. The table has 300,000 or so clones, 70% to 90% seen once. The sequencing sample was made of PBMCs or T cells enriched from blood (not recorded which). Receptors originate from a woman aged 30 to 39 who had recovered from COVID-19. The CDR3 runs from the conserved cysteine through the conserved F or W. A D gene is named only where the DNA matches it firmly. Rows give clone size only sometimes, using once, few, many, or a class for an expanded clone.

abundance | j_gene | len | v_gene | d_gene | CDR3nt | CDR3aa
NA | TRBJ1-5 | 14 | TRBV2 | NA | TGTGCCAGCACCACCGCGCGGGGTGGACAGCCCCAGCATTTT | CASTTARGGQPQHF
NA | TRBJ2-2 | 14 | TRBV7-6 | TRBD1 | TGTGCCAGCAGCCGGGACAGGGAGGCCGGGGAGCTGTTTTTT | CASSRDREAGELFF
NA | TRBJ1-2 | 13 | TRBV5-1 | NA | TGCGCCAGCAACCTTGGCAGGAACTATGGCTACACCTTC | CASNLGRNYGYTF
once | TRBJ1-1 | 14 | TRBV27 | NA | TGTGCCAGCAGTCTTGGAGGGTTGGGCACTGAAGCTTTCTTT | CASSLGGLGTEAFF
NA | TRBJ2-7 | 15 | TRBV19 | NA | TGTGCCAGTAGTATTGGAGGACGGGCCCCCTACGAGCAGTACTTC | CASSIGGRAPYEQYF
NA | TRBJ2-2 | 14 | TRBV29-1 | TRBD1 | TGCAGCGTATACAGGGGGCGCTCCACCGGGGAGCTGTTTTTT | CSVYRGRSTGELFF
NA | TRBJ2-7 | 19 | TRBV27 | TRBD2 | TGTGCCAGCAGTTGGGCCGGGACTAGCGGGGGGGCAGGTAGCTACGAGCAGTACTTC | CASSWAGTSGGAGSYEQYF
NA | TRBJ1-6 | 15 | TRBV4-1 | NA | TGCGCCAGCAGCCAAGATGTCAGGGGCGGTTCACCCCTCCACTTT | CASSQDVRGGSPLHF
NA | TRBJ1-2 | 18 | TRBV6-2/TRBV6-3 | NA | TGTGCCAGCAGTTATCTTGCAGGGGCTGAAGTAAACCTCGATGGCTACACCTTC | CASSYLAGAEVNLDGYTF
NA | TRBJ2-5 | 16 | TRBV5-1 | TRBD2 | TGCGCCAGCAGCTTGGCGGCTAGCGGGGGCCAAGAGACCCAGTACTTC | CASSLAASGGQETQYF
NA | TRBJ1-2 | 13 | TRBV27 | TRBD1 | TGTGCCAGCAGTTGGGACAGGGGAGAGGGCTACACCTTC | CASSWDRGEGYTF
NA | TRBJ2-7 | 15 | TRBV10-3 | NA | TGTGCCATCAGTCCCGGGACACGGACTTACTACGAGCAGTACTTC | CAISPGTRTYYEQYF
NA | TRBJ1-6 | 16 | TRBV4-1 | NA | TGCGCCAGCAGCCCCCTGGGGAGCTCCTATAATTCACCCCTCCACTTT | CASSPLGSSYNSPLHF